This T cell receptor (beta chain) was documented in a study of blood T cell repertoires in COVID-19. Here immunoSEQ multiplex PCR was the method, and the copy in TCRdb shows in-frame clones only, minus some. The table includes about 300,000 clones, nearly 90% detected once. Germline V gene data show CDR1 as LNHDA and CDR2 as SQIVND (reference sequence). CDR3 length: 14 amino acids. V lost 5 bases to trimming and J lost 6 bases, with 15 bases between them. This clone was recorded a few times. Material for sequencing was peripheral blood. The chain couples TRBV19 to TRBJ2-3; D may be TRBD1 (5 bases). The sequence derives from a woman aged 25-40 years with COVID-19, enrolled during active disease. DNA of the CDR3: TGTGCCAGTAGTTCCCCAGGGCCGCGGGATACGCAGTATTTT. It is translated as CASSSPGPRDTQYF.